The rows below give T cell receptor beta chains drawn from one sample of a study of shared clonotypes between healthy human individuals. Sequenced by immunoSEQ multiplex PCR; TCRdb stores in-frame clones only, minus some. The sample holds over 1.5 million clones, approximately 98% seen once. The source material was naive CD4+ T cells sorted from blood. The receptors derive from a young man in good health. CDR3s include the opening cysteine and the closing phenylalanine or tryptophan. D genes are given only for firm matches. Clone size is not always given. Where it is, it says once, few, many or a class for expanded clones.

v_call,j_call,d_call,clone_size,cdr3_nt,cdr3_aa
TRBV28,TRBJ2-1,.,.,TGTGCCAGCAGTCCCGGATCTTACAATGAGCAGTTCTTC,CASSPGSYNEQFF
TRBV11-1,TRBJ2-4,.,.,TGTGCCAGCAGCTCTTTACAAAGCGGGCGAAACATTCAGTACTTC,CASSSLQSGRNIQYF
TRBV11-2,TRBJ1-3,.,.,TGTGCCAGCAGCCGCAGTGGGCACAGTGGCGGAAACACCATATATTTT,CASSRSGHSGGNTIYF
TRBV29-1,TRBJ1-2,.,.,TGCAGCGTTTCTGACGGGAACTATGGCTACACCTTC,CSVSDGNYGYTF
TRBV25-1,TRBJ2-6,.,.,TGTGCCAGCAGTGACCCCAGGGCAGGGGCCAACGTCCTGACTTTC,CASSDPRAGANVLTF
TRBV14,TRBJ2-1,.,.,TGTGCCAGCAGCCAAGGAATGGCCACCACCTACAATGAGCAGTTCTTC,CASSQGMATTYNEQFF
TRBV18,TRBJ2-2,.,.,TGTGCCAGCTCCGGGTATGCTCAGAACACCGGGGAGCTGTTTTTT,CASSGYAQNTGELFF
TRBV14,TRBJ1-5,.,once,TGTGCCAGCAGCCAAGGACTTAATCAGCCCCAGCATTTT,CASSQGLNQPQHF
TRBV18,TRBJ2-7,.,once,TGTGCCAGCTCACCATTATCGCACAGCTCCTACGAGCAGTACTTC,CASSPLSHSSYEQYF
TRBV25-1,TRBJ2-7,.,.,TGTGCCAGCAGTGAACGACAGAACAACGAGCAGTACTTC,CASSERQNNEQYF
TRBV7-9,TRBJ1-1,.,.,TGTGCCAGCAGCCAGAGGGGGTCGTGGTCCGCTGAAGCTTTCTTT,CASSQRGSWSAEAFF
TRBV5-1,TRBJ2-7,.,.,TGCGCCAGCAGCTTTAGACGCGGCTACGAGCAGTACTTC,CASSFRRGYEQYF
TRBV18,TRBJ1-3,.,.,TGTGCCAGCTCACCACGGTCAGATACAGGGACAAAGAGAAACACCATATATTTT,CASSPRSDTGTKRNTIYF
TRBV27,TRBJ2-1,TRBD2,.,TGTGCCAGCAGTTTGTATAGCGGGAGAATGTACAATGAGCAGTTCTTC,CASSLYSGRMYNEQFF
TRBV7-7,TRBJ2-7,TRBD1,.,TGTGCTAGCAGCCAGGGACAGCCACCCTACGAGCAGTACTTC,CASSQGQPPYEQYF
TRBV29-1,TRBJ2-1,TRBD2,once,TGCAGCGTTGAGGGAGGGGTCAATAGCTCCTACAATGAGCAGTTCTTC,CSVEGGVNSSYNEQFF
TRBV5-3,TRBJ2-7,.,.,TGTGCCAGAAGCTTGGAGGCAGGATCCTACGAGCAGTACTTC,CARSLEAGSYEQYF
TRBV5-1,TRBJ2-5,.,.,TGCGCCAGCAGCTTGGGACCGGACAGACTCGGGGAAGAGACCCAGTACTTC,CASSLGPDRLGEETQYF
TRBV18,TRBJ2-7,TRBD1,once,TGTGCCAGCTCACCTCCGGGACAGGGAATCTACGAGCAGTACTTC,CASSPPGQGIYEQYF
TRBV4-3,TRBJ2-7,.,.,TGCGCCAGCAGCCAAACCCCCGGGGCCACTTACGAGCAGTACTTC,CASSQTPGATYEQYF
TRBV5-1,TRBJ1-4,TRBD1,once,TGCGCCAGCAGCGCCCCCGGGACAGGGTCCGGGGAGGTGTTTTTT,CASSAPGTGSGEVFF
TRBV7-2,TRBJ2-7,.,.,TGTGCCAGCAGCTTAACACTAGCTGGCTACGAGCAGTACTTC,CASSLTLAGYEQYF
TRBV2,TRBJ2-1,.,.,TGTGCCAGCACTAACAATGAGCAGTTCTTC,CASTNNEQFF
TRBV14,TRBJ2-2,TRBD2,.,TGTGCCAGCAGCCAAGCAGGACTAGCGGGACTCCGGGACACCGGGGAGCTGTTTTTT,CASSQAGLAGLRDTGELFF
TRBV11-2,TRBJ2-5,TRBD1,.,TGTGCCAGCAGCTCAATGGGGACAGGGGTAGAGACCCAGTACTTC,CASSSMGTGVETQYF
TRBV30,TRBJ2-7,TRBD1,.,TGTGCCTGGAGTGCAGGACAGGGGGGTTTCTACGAGCAGTACTTC,CAWSAGQGGFYEQYF
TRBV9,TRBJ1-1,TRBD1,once,TGTGCCAGCAGCGCCCTGTCTACAGGGGAGGCTGAAGCTTTCTTT,CASSALSTGEAEAFF
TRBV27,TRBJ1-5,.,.,TGTGCCAGCAGTTTATCACAGGTATCGTCTCGCAATCAGCCCCAGCATTTT,CASSLSQVSSRNQPQHF
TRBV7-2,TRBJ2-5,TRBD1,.,TGTGCCAGCAGCCAAATGGGGGACAGGGTGACATGGAAAGAGACCCAGTACTTC,CASSQMGDRVTWKETQYF
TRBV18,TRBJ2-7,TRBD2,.,TGTGCCAGCTCACCACTCTCGAAGGCTAGCGGGGCCTACGAGCAGTACTTC,CASSPLSKASGAYEQYF
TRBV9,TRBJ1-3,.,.,TGTGCCAGCAGCACCCGCATCGGAAACACCATATATTTT,CASSTRIGNTIYF
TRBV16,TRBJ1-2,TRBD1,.,TGTGCCAGCAGCATCCGGGACAGGGGCGGCTACACCTTC,CASSIRDRGGYTF
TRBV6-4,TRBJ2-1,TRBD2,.,TGTGCCAGCAGTGACCGACTAGCGGGAGCAGATGAGCAGTTCTTC,CASSDRLAGADEQFF
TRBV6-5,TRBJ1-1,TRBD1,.,TGTGCCAGCAGAGTTAACAGGGGTGCTGAAGCTTTCTTT,CASRVNRGAEAFF
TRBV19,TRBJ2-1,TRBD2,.,TGTGCCAGTAGTATGAGGGGGGGTAGCGGGAGAAGTGAGCAGTTCTTC,CASSMRGGSGRSEQFF
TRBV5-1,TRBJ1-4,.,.,TGCGCCAGCAGCTTGGGAGGGGGTCGTGGGGAAAAACTGTTTTTT,CASSLGGGRGEKLFF
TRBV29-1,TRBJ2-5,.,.,TGCAGCGTGGGCGGGATGGAGACCCAGTACTTC,CSVGGMETQYF
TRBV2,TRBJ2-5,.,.,TGTGCCAGCAGTGAAACAGGAGAGACCCAGTACTTC,CASSETGETQYF
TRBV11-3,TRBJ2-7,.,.,TGTGCCAGCAGCGCCCAGGGACGCGAAGGCGAGCAGTACTTC,CASSAQGREGEQYF
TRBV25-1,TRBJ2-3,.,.,TGTGCCAGCAGTGAATCGGGGTTAGGGAGGGGGCCTAATACGCAGTATTTT,CASSESGLGRGPNTQYF
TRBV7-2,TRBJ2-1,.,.,TGTGCCAGCAGCTTAGGTGCTCACTCCTACAATGAGCAGTTCTTC,CASSLGAHSYNEQFF
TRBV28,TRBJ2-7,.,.,TGTGCCAGCAGTGCGGACTACGAGCAGTACTTC,CASSADYEQYF
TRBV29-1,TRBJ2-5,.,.,TGCAGCGCCGCGAGTCGGTCGGTGGGGACCCAGTACTTC,CSAASRSVGTQYF
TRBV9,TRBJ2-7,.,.,TGTGCCAGCAGCGTAGTGATTGCGGGACCAGACGAGCAGTACTTC,CASSVVIAGPDEQYF
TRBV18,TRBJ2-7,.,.,TGTGCCAGCTCACCCAAGTCGGCGTCCGAGCAGTACTTC,CASSPKSASEQYF
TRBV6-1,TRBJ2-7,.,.,TGTGCCAGCTCGGCGACCAAGCTCTACGAGCAGTACTTC,CASSATKLYEQYF
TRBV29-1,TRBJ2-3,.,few,TGCAGCGTTGAAAACACAGATACGCAGTATTTT,CSVENTDTQYF
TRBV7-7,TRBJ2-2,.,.,TGTGCTAGCAGCTTATCACCGATGAACACCGGGGAGCTGTTTTTT,CASSLSPMNTGELFF
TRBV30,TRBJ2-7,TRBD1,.,TGTGCCTGGAGTAGGGGACAGGGGAACGAGCAGTACTTC,CAWSRGQGNEQYF